The subject of this entry is one T cell receptor beta chain. Its antigen is not identified. The data were obtained in a study of cytomegalovirus exposure and HLA in healthy donors. Measured with immunoSEQ multiplex PCR; TCRdb has only the in-frame clones, and not every one. The data show under 250,000 clones, with about 81% seen just once and 1% to 1.5% held by the top ten. This CDR3 comprises 15 residues. The V and J ends lost 2 bases and 0 bases respectively, with 8 bases between them. Germline V gives CDR1 LNHDA, CDR2 SQIVND (reference sequence). The donors were in the approximately 130-subject validation cohort, distinct from the approximately 730-subject first cohort. Study results and limitations: In vitro testing confirmed a few CMV-associated chains as specific for CMV antigens. The study recorded 160 or so TCR beta chains that were cytomegalovirus-associated.

This receptor was obtained from a woman in her twenties or thirties in good health and CMV-seronegative. The source material was PBMCs. This chain joins TRBV19 and TRBJ1-3, with a tentative D call TRBD1 (5 bases). Here the CDR3 DNA reads TGTGCCAGTAGTATAACAGGTGGCTCTGGAAACACCATATATTTT. Encoded protein: CASSITGGSGNTIYF. The full variable domain, with the rest looked up from reference TRBV19 and TRBJ1-3, is DGGITQSPKYLFRKEGQNVTLSCEQNLNHDAMYWYRQDPGQGLRLIYYSQIVNDFQKGDIAEGYSVSREKKESFPLTVTSAQKNPTAFYLCASSITGGSGNTIYFGEGSWLTVV.